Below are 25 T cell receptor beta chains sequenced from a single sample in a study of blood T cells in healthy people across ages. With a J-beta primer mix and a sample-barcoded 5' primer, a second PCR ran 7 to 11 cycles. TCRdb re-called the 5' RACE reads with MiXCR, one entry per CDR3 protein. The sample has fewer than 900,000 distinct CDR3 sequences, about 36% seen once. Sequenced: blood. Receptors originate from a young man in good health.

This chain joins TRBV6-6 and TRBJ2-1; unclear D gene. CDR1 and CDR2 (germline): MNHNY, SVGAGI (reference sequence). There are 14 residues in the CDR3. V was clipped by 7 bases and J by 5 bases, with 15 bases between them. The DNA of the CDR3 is TGTGCCAGCAACCTAGGCGGTTCTAACAATGAGCAGTTCTTC. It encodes CASNLGGSNNEQFF.

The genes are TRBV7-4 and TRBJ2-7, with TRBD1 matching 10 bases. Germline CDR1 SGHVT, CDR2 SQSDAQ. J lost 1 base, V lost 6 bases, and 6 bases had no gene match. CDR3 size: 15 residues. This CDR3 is CASRPTGGASYEQYF. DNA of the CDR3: TGTGCCAGCAGGCCGACAGGGGGCGCATCCTACGAGCAGTACTTC.

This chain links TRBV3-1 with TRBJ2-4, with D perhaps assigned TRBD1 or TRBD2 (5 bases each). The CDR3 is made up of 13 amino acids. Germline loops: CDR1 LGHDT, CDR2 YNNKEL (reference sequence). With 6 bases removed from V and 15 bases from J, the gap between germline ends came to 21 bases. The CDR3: CASSPGPQETPYF. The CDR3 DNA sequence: TGTGCCAGCAGTCCGGGGCCTCAAGAGACCCCGTACTTC.

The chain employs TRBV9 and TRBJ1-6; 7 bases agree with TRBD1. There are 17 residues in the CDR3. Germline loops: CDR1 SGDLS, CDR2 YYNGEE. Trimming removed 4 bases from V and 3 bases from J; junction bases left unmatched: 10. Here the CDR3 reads CASSTEIGTDYNSPLHF. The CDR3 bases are TGTGCCAGCAGCACAGAGATTGGGACAGACTATAATTCACCCCTCCACTTT.

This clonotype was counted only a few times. DNA for the CDR3: TGTGCCTGGAATGCTGGGGGCGCCTCTGGGGCCAACGTCCTGACTTTC. Amino acid sequence: CAWNAGGASGANVLTF. The V and J genes are TRBV30 and TRBJ2-6; D perhaps matches TRBD1 (6 bases). There are 16 residues in the CDR3. The germline gives CDR1 GTSNPN, CDR2 SVGIG (reference sequence). V lost 4 bases, J lost 0 bases, and 13 bases lay in between.

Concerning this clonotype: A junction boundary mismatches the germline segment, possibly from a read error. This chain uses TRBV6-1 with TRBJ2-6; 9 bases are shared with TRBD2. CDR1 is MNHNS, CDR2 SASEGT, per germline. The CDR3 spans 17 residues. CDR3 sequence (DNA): TGTGCCAGCAGCCCTAGCGGGGCCACCTCTGGGGCCAACGCCCTGACTTTC. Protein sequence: CASSPSGATSGANALTF.

CDR3 sequence: CASRWTDNYGYTF. CDR3 DNA sequence: TGCGCCAGCAGATGGACAGATAACTATGGCTACACCTTC. The chain has TRBV5-1 and TRBJ1-2, with D perhaps matching TRBD1 (6 bases). Germline V gives CDR1 SGHRS, CDR2 YFSETQ. Trimming stripped 5 bases from V and 1 base from J, with 9 bases between. The CDR3 spans 13 residues. Complete variable domain (other parts from reference TRBV5-1 and TRBJ1-2): KAGVTQTPRYLIKTRGQQVTLSCSPISGHRSVSWYQQTPGQGLQFLFEYFSETQRNKGNFPGRFSGRQFSNSRSEMNVSTLELGDSALYLCASRWTDNYGYTFGSGTRLTVV.

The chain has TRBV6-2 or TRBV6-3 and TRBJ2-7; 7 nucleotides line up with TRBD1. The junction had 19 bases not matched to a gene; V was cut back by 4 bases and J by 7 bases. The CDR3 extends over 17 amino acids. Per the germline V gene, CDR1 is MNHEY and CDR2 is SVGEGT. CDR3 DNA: TGTGCCAGCAGTTCCCCGAGGGGGCCCCATCCCTACAATGAGCAGTACTTC. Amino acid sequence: CASSSPRGPHPYNEQYF.

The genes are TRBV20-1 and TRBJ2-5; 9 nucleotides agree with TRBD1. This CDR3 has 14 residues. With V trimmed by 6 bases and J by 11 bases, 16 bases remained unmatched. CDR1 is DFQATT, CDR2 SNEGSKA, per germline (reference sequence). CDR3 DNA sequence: TGCAGTGCATCAACCGGGACAGGGCGGGCAGGGCAGTACTTC. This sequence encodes CSASTGTGRAGQYF.

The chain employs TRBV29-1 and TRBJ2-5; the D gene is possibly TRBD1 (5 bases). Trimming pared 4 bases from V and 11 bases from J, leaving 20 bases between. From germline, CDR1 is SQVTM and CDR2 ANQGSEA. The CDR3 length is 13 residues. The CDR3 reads CSVGVRGWNEQYF. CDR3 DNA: TGCAGCGTTGGGGTAAGGGGTTGGAATGAGCAGTACTTC.

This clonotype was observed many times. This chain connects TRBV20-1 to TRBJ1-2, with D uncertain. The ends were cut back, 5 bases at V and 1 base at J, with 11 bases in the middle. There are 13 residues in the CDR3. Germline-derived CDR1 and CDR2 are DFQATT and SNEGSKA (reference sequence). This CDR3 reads CSAPDTVNYGYTF. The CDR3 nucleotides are TGCAGTGCTCCTGACACCGTTAACTATGGCTACACCTTC.

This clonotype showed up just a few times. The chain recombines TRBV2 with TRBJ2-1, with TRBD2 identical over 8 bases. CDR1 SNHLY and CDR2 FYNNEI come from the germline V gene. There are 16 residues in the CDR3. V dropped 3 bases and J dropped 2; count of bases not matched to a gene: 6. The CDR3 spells CASSELAGLTYNEQFF. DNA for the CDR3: TGTGCCAGCAGTGAGTTAGCGGGGTTGACCTACAATGAGCAGTTCTTC. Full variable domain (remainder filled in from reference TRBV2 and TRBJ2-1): EPEVTQTPSHQVTQMGQEVILRCVPISNHLYFYWYRQILGQKVEFLVSFYNNEISEKSEIFDDQFSVERPDGSNFTLKIRSTKLEDSAMYFCASSELAGLTYNEQFFGPGTRLTVL.

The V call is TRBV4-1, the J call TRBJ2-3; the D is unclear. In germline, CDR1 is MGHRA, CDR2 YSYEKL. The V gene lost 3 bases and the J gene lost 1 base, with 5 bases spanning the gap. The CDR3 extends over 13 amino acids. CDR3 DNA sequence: TGCGCCAGCAGCCACTTGGGCACAGATACGCAGTATTTT. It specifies CASSHLGTDTQYF.

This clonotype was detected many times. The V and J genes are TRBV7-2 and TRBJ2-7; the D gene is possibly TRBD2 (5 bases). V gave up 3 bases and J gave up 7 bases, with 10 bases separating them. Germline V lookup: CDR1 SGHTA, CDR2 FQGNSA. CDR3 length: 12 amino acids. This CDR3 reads CASSFYPGEQYF. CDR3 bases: TGTGCCAGCAGCTTTTACCCGGGGGAGCAGTACTTC.

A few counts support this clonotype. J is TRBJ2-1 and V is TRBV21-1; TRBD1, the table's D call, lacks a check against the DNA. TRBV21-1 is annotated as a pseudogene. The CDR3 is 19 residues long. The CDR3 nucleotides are TGTGCCAGCAGCAAAAGGGGGCTAAAGGAGGTCTCAAACTACAATGAGCAGTTCTTC. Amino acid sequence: CASSKRGLKEVSNYNEQFF.

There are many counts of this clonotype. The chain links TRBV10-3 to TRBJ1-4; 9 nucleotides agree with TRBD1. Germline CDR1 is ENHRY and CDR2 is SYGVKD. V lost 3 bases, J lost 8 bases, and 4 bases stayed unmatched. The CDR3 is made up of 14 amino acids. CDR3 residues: CAISDGTGNEKLFF. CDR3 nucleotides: TGTGCCATCAGTGATGGGACAGGGAACGAAAAACTGTTTTTT.

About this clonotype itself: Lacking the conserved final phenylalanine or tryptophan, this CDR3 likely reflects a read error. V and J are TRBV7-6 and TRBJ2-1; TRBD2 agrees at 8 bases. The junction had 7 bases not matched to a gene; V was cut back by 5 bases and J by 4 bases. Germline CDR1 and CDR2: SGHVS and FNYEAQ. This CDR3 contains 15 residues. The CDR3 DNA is TGTGCCAGCAGCCTAGTAGGGACTAGATACAATGAGCAGTTCTCC. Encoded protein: CASSLVGTRYNEQFS.

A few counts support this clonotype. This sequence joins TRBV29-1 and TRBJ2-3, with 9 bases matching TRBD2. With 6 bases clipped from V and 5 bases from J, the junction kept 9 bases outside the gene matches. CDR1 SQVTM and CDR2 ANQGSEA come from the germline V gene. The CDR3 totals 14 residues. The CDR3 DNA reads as TGCAGCGTAATGCGGGGGGGCCGTGTAGATACGCAGTATTTT. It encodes CSVMRGGRVDTQYF.

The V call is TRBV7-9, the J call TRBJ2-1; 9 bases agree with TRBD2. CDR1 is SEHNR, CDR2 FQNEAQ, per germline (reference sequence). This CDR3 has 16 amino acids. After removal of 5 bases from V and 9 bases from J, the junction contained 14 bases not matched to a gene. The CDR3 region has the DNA TGTGCCAGCAGCCAGCGGGGCGGGGGGGCTCTGGCTGAGCAGTTCTTC. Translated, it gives CASSQRGGGALAEQFF. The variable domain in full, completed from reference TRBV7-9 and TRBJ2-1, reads DTGVSQNPRHKITKRGQNVTFRCDPISEHNRLYWYRQTLGQGPEFLTYFQNEAQLEKSRLLSDRFSAERPKGSFSTLEIQRTEQGDSAMYLCASSQRGGGALAEQFFGPGTRLTVL.

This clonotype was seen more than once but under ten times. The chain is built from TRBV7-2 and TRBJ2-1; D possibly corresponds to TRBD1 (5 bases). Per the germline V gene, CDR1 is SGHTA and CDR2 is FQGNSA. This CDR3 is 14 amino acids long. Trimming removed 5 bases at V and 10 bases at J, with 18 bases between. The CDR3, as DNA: TGTGCCAGCAGCCGAAACCAGGGTTCATGGGAGCAGTTCTTC. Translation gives CASSRNQGSWEQFF.

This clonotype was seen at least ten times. The CDR3 DNA follows: TGTGCCATCAGTGGAACAGGGGAAGAGACCCAGTACTTC. Protein sequence: CAISGTGEETQYF. The chain combines TRBV10-3 with TRBJ2-5; TRBD1 aligns across 7 bases. With 4 bases clipped from V and 3 bases from J, the junction kept 2 bases outside the gene matches. The CDR3 runs to 13 residues. Germline V gives CDR1 ENHRY, CDR2 SYGVKD.

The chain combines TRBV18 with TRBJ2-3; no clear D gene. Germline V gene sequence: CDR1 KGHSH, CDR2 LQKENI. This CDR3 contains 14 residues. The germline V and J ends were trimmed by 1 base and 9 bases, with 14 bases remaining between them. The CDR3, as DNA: TGTGCCAGCTCACCACAAGTGGGATTGGCGACGCAGTATTTT. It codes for CASSPQVGLATQYF.

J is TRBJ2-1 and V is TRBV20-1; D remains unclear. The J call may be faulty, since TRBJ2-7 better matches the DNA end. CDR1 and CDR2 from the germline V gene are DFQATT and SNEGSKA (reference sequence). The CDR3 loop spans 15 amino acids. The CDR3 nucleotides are TGCAGTGCTAGAGATCCAGCGCGAGGCTACAATGAGCAGTACTTC. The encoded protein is CSARDPARGYNEQYF.

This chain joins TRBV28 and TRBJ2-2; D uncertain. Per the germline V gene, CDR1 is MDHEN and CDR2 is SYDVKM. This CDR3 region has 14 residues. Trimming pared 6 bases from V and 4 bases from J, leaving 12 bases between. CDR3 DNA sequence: TGTGCCAGCAGGAACGCAGCGAGCACCGGGGAGCTGTTTTTT. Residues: CASRNAASTGELFF.

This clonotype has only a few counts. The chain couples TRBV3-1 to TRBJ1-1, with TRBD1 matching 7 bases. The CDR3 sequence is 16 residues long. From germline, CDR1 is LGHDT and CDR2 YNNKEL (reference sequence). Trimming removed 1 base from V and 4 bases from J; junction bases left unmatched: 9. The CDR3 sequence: CASSQGDSARVTEAFF. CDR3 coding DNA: TGTGCCAGCAGCCAAGGGGACAGTGCCAGAGTCACTGAAGCTTTCTTT.